This note documents a single T cell receptor (beta chain) sequence. Its antigen is unidentified. The authors split each subset's genomic DNA evenly across several immunoSEQ plates. Method: immunoSEQ multiplex PCR; TCRdb's copy keeps in-frame clones and lacks some. The data show around 600,000 clones, 95% seen once. After removal of 2 bases from V and 0 bases from J, the junction contained 0 bases not matched to a gene. This CDR3 spans 15 amino acids. The germline V gene encodes CDR1 SSHAT and CDR2 FNYEAQ (reference sequence). CD45RO-negative cells were positively selected for CCR7, leaving out terminally differentiated effector memory CD45RA+ cells. The data originate from a study of shared clonotypes between healthy human individuals. General study results and limits: Clonotypes shared by all four donors outscored non-shared clonotypes in generation probability.

The chain is built from TRBV7-7 and TRBJ1-4, with TRBD1 identical over 7 bases. Specimen: naive CD8+ T cells sorted from blood. The sequence came from a woman in her thirties in good health. The CDR3 bases are TGTGCCAGCAGCTTAACAGGGGCAACTAATGAAAAACTGTTTTTT. Translation: CASSLTGATNEKLFF.